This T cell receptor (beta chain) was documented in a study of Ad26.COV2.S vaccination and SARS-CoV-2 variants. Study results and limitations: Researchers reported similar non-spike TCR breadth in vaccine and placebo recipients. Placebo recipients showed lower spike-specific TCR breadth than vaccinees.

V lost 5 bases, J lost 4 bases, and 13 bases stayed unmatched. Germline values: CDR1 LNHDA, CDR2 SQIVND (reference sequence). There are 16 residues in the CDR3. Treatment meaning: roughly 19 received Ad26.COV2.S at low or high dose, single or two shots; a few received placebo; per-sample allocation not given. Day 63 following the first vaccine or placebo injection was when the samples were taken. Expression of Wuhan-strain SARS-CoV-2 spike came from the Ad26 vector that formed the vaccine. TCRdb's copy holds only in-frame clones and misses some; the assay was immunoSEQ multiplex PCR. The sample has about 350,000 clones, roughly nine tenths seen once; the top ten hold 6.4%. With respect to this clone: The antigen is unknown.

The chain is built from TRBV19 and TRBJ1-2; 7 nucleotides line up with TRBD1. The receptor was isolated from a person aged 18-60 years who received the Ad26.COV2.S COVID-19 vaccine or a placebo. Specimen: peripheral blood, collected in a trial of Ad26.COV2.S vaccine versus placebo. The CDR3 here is CASSEAYRGGIYGYTF. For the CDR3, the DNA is TGTGCCAGTAGTGAAGCCTACAGGGGAGGGATCTATGGCTACACCTTC.